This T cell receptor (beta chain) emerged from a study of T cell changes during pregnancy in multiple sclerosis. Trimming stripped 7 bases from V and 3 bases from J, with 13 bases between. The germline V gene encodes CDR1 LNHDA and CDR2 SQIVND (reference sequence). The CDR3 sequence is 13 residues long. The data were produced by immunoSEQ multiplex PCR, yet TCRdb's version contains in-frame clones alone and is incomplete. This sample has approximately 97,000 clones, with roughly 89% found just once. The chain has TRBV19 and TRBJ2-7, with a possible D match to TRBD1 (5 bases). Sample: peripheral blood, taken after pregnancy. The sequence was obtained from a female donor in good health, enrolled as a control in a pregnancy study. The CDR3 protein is CASTPGPNYEQYF. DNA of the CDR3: TGTGCCAGTACCCCAGGGCCAAACTACGAGCAGTACTTC.